This T cell receptor (beta chain) was captured in a study of Graves' ophthalmopathy and Graves' hyperthyroidism. Findings and limits, study-wide: Ophthalmopathy progression was predicted with around 71% sensitivity and approximately 72% specificity.

Establishment of the diagnosis relied upon clinical symptoms, serum thyroxine, TRAb, thyroid ultrasound and orbital computed tomography. RNA transcripts yielded amplified TCR beta CDR3 regions. Investigators did first-round RT-PCR with HTBI primers, then second-round multiplex PCR. TCRdb fed the multiplex PCR reads into MiXCR, producing one record per CDR3 protein. The sample has 400,000 to 500,000 distinct CDR3 sequences; roughly 21% are singletons. The CDR3 runs 14 residues. Germline V gene data show CDR1 as SEHNR and CDR2 as FQNEAQ (reference sequence). V lost 1 base, J lost 0 bases, and 7 bases lay in between. This clonotype appeared many times. Its specificity is unknown.

The rearrangement joins TRBV7-9 to TRBJ2-7, with no clear D. The sequence was obtained from a woman aged 18-29 years with stable Graves' hyperthyroidism. Sequencing was done on a sample of peripheral blood. The CDR3 protein is CASSLGAVSYEQYF. The CDR3 nucleotides read TGTGCCAGCAGCTTAGGGGCAGTCTCCTACGAGCAGTACTTC.